This T cell receptor (beta chain) was observed in a study of T cell changes during pregnancy in multiple sclerosis. Method: immunoSEQ multiplex PCR; TCRdb's copy keeps in-frame clones and lacks some. The sample shows 38,000 or so clones, about 93% of them seen only once. Trimming removed 5 bases from V and 2 bases from J, with 13 bases in between. Germline lookup yields CDR1 SGHAT and CDR2 FQNNGV. CDR3 length equals 15 residues. Sequenced material: CD4+ T cells from peripheral blood mononuclear cells, taken in the third trimester of pregnancy. The chain uses TRBV11-2 and TRBJ1-3, with TRBD1 as a possible D gene (6 bases). This receptor was taken from a female donor with multiple sclerosis, enrolled in a pregnancy study. The CDR3: CASSHAGGPGNTIYF. CDR3 nucleotide sequence: TGTGCCAGCAGCCACGCGGGGGGCCCTGGAAACACCATATATTTT.